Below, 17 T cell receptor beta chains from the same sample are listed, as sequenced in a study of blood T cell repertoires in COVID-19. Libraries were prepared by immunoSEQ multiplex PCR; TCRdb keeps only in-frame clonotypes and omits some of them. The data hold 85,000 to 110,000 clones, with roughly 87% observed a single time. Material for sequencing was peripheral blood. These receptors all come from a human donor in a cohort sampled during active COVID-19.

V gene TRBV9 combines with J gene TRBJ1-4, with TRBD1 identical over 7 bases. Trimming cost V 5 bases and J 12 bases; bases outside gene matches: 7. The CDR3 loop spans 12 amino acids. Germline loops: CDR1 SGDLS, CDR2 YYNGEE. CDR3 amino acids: CASRGLGTELFF. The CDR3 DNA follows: TGTGCCAGCAGAGGCCTCGGGACAGAACTGTTTTTT. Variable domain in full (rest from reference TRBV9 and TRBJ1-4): DSGVTQTPKHLITATGQRVTLRCSPRSGDLSVYWYQQSLDQGLQFLIQYYNGEERAKGNILERFSAQQFPDLHSELNLSSLELGDSALYFCASRGLGTELFFGSGTQLSVL.

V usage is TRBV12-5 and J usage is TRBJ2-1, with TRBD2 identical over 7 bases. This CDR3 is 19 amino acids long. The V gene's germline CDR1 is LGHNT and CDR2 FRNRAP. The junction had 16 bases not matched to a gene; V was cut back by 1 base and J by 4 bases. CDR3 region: CASGLAPKGSGAGYNEQFF. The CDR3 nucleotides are TGTGCTAGTGGTTTGGCCCCGAAGGGAAGCGGGGCAGGGTACAATGAGCAGTTCTTC.

DNA for the CDR3: TGTGCCAGCGGGACAGCCAACCAGCCCCAGCATTTT. As protein: CASGTANQPQHF. The chain carries TRBV6-5 and TRBJ1-5, with 7 bases fitting TRBD1. This CDR3 contains 12 residues. The germline V gene encodes CDR1 MNHEY and CDR2 SVGAGI. The J segment lost 7 bases and the V segment lost 8 bases, leaving 5 bases of the junction unmatched.

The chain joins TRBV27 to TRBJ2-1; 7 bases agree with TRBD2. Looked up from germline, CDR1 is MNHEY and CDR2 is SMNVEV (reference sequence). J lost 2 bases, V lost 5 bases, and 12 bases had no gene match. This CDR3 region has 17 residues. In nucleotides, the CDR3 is TGTGCCAGCAGTGACAGCACTGGTGCGGGAGCCTACAATGAGCAGTTCTTC. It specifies CASSDSTGAGAYNEQFF.

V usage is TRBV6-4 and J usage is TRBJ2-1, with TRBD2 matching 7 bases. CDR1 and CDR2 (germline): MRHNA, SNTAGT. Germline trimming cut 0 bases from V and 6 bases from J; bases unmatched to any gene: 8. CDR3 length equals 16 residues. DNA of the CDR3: TGTGCCAGCAGTGACTCGACACTAGCGCCTATCAATGAGCAGTTCTTC. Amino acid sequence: CASSDSTLAPINEQFF.

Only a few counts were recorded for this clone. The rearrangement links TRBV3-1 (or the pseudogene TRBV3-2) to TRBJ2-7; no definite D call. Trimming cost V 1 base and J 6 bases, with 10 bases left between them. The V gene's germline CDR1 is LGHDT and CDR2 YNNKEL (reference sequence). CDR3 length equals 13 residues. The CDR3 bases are TGTGCCAGCAGCCAAGCTTCCCGCGGCGAGCAGTACTTC. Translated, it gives CASSQASRGEQYF.

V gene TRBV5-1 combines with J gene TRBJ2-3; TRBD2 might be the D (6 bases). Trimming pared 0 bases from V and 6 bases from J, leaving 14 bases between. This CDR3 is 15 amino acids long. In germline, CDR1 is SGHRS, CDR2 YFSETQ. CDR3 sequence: CASSLGGGEADTQYF. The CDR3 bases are TGCGCCAGCAGCTTGGGGGGCGGGGAGGCCGATACGCAGTATTTT.

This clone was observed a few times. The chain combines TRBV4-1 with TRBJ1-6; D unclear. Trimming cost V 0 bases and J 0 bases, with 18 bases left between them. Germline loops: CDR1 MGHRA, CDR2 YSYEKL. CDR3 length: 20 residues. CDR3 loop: CASSQDRFGRPSSYNSPLHF. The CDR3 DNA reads TGCGCCAGCAGCCAAGATCGATTTGGCAGACCTAGCTCCTATAATTCACCCCTCCACTTT.

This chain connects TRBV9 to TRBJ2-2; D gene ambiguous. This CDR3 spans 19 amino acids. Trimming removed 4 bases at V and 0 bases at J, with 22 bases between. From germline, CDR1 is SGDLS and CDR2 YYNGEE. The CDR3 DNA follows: TGTGCCAGCAGCCCACGACCCCCGGAGAGCCTCGCGAACACCGGGGAGCTGTTTTTT. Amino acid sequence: CASSPRPPESLANTGELFF.

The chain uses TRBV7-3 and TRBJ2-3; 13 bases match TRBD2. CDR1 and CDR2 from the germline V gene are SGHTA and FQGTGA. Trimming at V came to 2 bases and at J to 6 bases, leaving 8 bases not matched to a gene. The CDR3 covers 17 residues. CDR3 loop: CASSLGGLAGAGDTQYF. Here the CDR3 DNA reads TGTGCCAGCAGCTTAGGTGGACTAGCGGGAGCGGGCGATACGCAGTATTTT.

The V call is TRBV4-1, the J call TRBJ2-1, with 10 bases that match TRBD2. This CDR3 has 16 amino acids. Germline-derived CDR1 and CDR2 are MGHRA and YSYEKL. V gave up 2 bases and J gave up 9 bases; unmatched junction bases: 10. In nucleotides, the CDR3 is TGCGCCAGCAGCCAACCTCCCAGCGGGGGGGCCGTTGAGCAGTTCTTC. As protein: CASSQPPSGGAVEQFF.

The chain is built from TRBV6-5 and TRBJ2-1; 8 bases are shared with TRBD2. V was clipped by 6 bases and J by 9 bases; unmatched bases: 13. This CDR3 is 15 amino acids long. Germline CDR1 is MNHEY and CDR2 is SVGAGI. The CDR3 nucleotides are TGTGCCAGCAGCCTCCGGACTAGCTTCGTGGTTGAGCAGTTCTTC. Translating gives CASSLRTSFVVEQFF.

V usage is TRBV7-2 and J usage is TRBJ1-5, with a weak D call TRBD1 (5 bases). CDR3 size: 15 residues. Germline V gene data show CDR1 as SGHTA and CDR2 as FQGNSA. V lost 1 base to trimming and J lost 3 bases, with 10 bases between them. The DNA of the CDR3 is TGTGCCAGCAGCTTAGAGCGGGGCCTCAATCAGCCCCAGCATTTT. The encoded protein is CASSLERGLNQPQHF. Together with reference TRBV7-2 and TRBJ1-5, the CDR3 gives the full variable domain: GAGVSQSPSNKVTEKGKDVELRCDPISGHTALYWYRQSLGQGLEFLIYFQGNSAPDKSGLPSDRFSAERTGGSVSTLTIQRTQQEDSAVYLCASSLERGLNQPQHFGDGTRLSIL.

CDR3 nucleotide sequence: TGTGCCAGCAGTTTAGTCGCAGGGGAAGCTTTCTTT. It is translated as CASSLVAGEAFF. The chain joins TRBV12-3 or TRBV12-4 to TRBJ1-1; TRBD1 might be the D (5 bases). The V and J ends lost 1 base and 8 bases respectively, with 8 bases between them. The CDR3 has 12 amino acids.

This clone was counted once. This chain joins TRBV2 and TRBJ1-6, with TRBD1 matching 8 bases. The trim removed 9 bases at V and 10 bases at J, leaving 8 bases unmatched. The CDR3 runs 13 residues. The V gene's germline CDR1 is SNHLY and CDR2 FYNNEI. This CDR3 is CARSLGTGSPLHF. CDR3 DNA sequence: TGTGCCAGGTCGTTAGGGACAGGCTCACCCCTCCACTTT.

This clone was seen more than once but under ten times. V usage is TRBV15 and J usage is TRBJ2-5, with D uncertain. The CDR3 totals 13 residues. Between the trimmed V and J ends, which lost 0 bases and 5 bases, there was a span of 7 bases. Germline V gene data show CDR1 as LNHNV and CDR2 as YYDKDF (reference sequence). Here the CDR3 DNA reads TGTGCCACCAGCAGAGAGTTATTGGAGACCCAGTACTTC. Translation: CATSRELLETQYF.

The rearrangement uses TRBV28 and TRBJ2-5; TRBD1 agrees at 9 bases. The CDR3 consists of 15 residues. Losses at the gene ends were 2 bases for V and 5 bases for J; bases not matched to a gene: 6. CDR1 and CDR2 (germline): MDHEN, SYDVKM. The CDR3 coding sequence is TGTGCCAGCAGTTTACCCGACAGGGGGACCGAGACCCAGTACTTC. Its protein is CASSLPDRGTETQYF.